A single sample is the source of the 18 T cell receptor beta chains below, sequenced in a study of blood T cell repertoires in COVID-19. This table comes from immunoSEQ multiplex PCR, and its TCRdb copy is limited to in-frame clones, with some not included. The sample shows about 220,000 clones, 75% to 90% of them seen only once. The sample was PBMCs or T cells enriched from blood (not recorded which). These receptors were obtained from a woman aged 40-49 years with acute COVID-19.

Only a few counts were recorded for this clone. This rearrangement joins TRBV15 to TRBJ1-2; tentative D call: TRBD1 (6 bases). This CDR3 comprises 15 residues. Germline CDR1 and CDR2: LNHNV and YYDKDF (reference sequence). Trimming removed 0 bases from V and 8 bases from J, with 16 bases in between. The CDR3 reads CATSRDYGTGKGYTF. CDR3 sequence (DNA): TGTGCCACCAGCAGAGATTATGGCACAGGGAAAGGCTACACCTTC. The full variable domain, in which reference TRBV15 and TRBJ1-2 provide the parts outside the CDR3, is DAMVIQNPRYQVTQFGKPVTLSCSQTLNHNVMYWYQQKSSQAPKLLFHYYDKDFNNEADTPDNFQSRRPNTSFCFLDIRSPGLGDTAMYLCATSRDYGTGKGYTFGSGTRLTVV.

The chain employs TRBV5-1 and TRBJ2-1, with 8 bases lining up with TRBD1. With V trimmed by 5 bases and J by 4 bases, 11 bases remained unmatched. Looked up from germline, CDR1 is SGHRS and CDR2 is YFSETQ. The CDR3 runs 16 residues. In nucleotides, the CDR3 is TGCGCCAGCAGGGACAGGGATATATTGAGATACAATGAGCAGTTCTTC. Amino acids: CASRDRDILRYNEQFF.

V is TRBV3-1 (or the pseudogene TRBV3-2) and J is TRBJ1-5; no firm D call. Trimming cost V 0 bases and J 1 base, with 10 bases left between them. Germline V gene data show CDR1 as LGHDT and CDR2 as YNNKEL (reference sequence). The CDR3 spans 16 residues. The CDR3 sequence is CASSQDRGVSNQPQHF. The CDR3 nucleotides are TGTGCCAGCAGCCAAGATCGAGGTGTGAGCAATCAGCCCCAGCATTTT.

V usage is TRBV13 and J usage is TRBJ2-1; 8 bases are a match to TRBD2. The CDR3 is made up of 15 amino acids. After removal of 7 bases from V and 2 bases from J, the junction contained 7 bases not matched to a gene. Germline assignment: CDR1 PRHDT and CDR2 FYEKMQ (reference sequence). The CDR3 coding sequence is TGTGCCAGCACCCGGGGGGGGGCCCCCTACAATGAGCAGTTCTTC. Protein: CASTRGGAPYNEQFF.

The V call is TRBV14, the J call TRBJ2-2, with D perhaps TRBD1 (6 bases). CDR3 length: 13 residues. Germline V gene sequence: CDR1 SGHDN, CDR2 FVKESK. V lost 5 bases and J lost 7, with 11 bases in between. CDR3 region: CASSEQGLGELFF. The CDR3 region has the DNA TGTGCCAGCAGCGAACAGGGTCTCGGGGAGCTGTTTTTT.

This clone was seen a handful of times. The CDR3 spells CASSQLRQGGGYTF. CDR3 bases: TGTGCCAGCAGCCAACTAAGACAGGGTGGCGGCTACACCTTC. The chain joins TRBV3-1 (or the pseudogene TRBV3-2) to TRBJ1-2; TRBD1 matches at 7 bases. After removal of 2 bases from V and 8 bases from J, the junction contained 8 bases not matched to a gene. The germline gives CDR1 LGHDT, CDR2 YNNKEL (reference sequence). The CDR3 covers 14 residues.

The CDR3 DNA reads as TGCGCCAGCAGCTTGGGGGGAGGTGAAAAACTGTTTTTT. This gives the protein CASSLGGGEKLFF. The genes are TRBV5-1 and TRBJ1-4; D gene uncertain. Germline V CDR1 and CDR2: SGHRS, YFSETQ. This CDR3 has 13 amino acids. V lost 0 bases to trimming and J lost 7 bases, with 7 bases between them.

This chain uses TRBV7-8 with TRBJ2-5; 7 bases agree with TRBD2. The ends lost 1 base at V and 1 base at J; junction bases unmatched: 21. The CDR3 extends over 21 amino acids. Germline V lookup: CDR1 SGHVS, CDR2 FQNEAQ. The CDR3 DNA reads TGTGCCAGCAGCTTAGTAGGTCGGCTAGCGGTCTCCGGTCCCCTCCAAGAGACCCAGTACTTC. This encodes CASSLVGRLAVSGPLQETQYF.

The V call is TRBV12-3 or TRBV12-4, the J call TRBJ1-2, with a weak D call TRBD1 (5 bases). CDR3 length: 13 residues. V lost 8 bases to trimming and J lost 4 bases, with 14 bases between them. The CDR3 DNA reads TGTGCCAGCTGGACATCGGACCTCTATGGCTACACCTTC. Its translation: CASWTSDLYGYTF.

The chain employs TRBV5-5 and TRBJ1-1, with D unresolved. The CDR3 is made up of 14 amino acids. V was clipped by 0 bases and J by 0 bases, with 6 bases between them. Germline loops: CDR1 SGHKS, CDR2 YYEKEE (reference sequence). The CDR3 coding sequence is TGTGCCAGCAGCTTGGTAGTCATGAACACTGAAGCTTTCTTT. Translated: CASSLVVMNTEAFF. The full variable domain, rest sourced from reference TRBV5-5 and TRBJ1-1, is DAGVTQSPTHLIKTRGQQVTLRCSPISGHKSVSWYQQVLGQGPQFIFQYYEKEERGRGNFPDRFSARQFPNYSSELNVNALLLGDSALYLCASSLVVMNTEAFFGQGTRLTVV.

Here the CDR3 reads CASSIGGVQNTEAFF. CDR3 coding DNA: TGTGCCAGTAGTATCGGGGGGGTTCAGAACACTGAAGCTTTCTTT. The V and J genes are TRBV19 and TRBJ1-1, with D maybe TRBD1 (5 bases). Germline V CDR1 and CDR2: LNHDA, SQIVND (reference sequence). V lost 3 bases and J 1 base, leaving 12 bases between the germline ends. There are 15 residues in the CDR3.

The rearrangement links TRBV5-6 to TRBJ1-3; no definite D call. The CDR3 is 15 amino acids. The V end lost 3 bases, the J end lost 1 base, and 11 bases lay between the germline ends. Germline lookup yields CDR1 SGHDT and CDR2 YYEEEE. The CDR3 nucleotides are TGTGCCAGCAGCTCCGGCTGGAGGTCTGGAAACACCATATATTTT. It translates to CASSSGWRSGNTIYF.

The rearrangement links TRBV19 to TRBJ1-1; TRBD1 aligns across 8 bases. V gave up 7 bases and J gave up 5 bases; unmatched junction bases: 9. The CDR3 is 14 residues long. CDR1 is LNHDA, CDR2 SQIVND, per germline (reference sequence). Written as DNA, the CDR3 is TGTGCCAGTATCCCCGGGACAGGCTCAACTGAAGCTTTCTTT. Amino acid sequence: CASIPGTGSTEAFF.

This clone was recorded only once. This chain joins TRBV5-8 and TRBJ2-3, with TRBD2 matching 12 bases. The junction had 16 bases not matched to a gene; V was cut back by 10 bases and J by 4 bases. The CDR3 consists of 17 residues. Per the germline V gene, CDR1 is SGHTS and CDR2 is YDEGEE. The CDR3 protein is CALNKYPASGGADTQYF. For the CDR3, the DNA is TGTGCCCTTAATAAATACCCGGCTAGCGGGGGGGCAGATACGCAGTATTTT.

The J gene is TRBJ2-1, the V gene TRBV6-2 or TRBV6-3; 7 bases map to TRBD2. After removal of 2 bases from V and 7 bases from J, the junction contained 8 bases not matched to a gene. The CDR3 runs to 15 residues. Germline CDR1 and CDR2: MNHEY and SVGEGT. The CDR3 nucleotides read TGTGCCAGCAGTTACGGCGGGGGTCTCACAAATGAGCAGTTCTTC. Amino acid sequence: CASSYGGGLTNEQFF.

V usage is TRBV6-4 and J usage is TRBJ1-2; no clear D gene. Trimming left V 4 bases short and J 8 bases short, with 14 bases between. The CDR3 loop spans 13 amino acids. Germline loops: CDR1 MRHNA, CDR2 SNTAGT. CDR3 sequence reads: CASSASLRGGYTF. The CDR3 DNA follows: TGTGCCAGCAGTGCCAGTCTCCGCGGAGGCTACACCTTC.

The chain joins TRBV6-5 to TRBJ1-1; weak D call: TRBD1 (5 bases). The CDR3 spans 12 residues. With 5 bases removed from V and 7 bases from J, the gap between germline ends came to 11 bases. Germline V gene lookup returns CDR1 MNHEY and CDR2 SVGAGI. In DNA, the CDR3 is TGTGCCAGCAGTCCAGGGACTGTTGAAGCTTTCTTT. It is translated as CASSPGTVEAFF.

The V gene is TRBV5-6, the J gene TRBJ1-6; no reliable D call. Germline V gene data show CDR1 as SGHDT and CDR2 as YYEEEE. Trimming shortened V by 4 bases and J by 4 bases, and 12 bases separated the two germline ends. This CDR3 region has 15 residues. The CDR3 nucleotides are TGTGCCAGCAGCCCGACCGGGAAATATAATTCACCCCTCCACTTT. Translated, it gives CASSPTGKYNSPLHF.